The rows below give T cell receptor beta chains drawn from one sample of a study of PD-1 blockade in classical Hodgkin lymphoma. Libraries were prepared by immunoSEQ multiplex PCR; TCRdb keeps only in-frame clonotypes and omits some of them. Of about 35,000 clones in the sample, 69% are singletons; the top ten hold approximately 14%. The sample in question was peripheral blood mononuclear cells (PBMCs), obtained before the second cycle of nivolumab. These receptors were taken from a human donor with classical Hodgkin lymphoma. Both conserved end residues are part of each CDR3. A D gene is named only where the DNA matches it firmly. Only some rows state a clone size, as once, few, many or a class for expanded clones.

J gene: TRBJ2-7
clone size: -
V gene: TRBV6-5
D gene: -
CDR3 protein: CASSLLYEQYF
CDR3 DNA: TGTGCCAGCAGTTTATTATACGAGCAGTACTTC

J gene: TRBJ2-1
clone size: -
V gene: TRBV5-4
D gene: TRBD2
CDR3 protein: CASSLGLADYNEQFF
CDR3 DNA: TGTGCCAGCAGCTTGGGACTAGCGGACTACAATGAGCAGTTCTTC

J gene: TRBJ1-2
clone size: -
V gene: TRBV7-8
D gene: -
CDR3 protein: CASSSGYYGYTF
CDR3 DNA: TGTGCCAGCAGCTCGGGATACTATGGCTACACCTTC

J gene: TRBJ2-3
clone size: -
V gene: TRBV20-1
D gene: -
CDR3 protein: CSADRTDTQYF
CDR3 DNA: TGCAGTGCAGACCGCACAGATACGCAGTATTTT

J gene: TRBJ2-7
clone size: medium-sized
V gene: TRBV6-5
D gene: -
CDR3 protein: CASSVVVGDYEQYF
CDR3 DNA: TGTGCCAGCAGTGTCGTCGTTGGGGACTACGAGCAGTACTTC

J gene: TRBJ2-5
clone size: -
V gene: TRBV11-2
D gene: -
CDR3 protein: CASSRQGGRETQYF
CDR3 DNA: TGTGCCAGCAGCCGACAGGGAGGGAGGGAGACCCAGTACTTC

J gene: TRBJ2-7
clone size: -
V gene: TRBV6-1
D gene: -
CDR3 protein: CASSARRTVQNSYEQYF
CDR3 DNA: TGTGCCAGCAGTGCCCGCCGGACAGTACAAAACTCCTACGAGCAGTACTTC

J gene: TRBJ2-7
clone size: once
V gene: TRBV7-9
D gene: TRBD1
CDR3 protein: CASSFTGGEQYF
CDR3 DNA: TGTGCCAGCAGCTTTACAGGGGGCGAGCAGTACTTC

J gene: TRBJ2-2
clone size: -
V gene: TRBV7-2
D gene: TRBD2
CDR3 protein: CASSLNRVAGRAGELFF
CDR3 DNA: TGTGCCAGCAGCTTAAATCGGGTAGCGGGACGGGCCGGGGAGCTGTTTTTT

J gene: TRBJ2-1
clone size: -
V gene: TRBV6-5
D gene: -
CDR3 protein: CASSYSGSRDEQFF
CDR3 DNA: TGTGCCAGCAGTTACTCCGGGAGTAGGGATGAGCAGTTCTTC

J gene: TRBJ2-3
clone size: few
V gene: TRBV10-2
D gene: TRBD2
CDR3 protein: CASRRPGTTAYTQYF
CDR3 DNA: TGCGCCAGCAGACGACCCGGGACTACCGCTTATACGCAGTATTTT

J gene: TRBJ2-4
clone size: -
V gene: TRBV6-1
D gene: -
CDR3 protein: CASSEAQGGKNIQYF
CDR3 DNA: TGTGCCAGCAGTGAAGCTCAGGGGGGCAAAAACATTCAGTACTTC

J gene: TRBJ2-7
clone size: -
V gene: TRBV5-3
D gene: TRBD2
CDR3 protein: CARSRQYRLADLTYEQYF
CDR3 DNA: TGTGCCAGAAGCCGACAATACCGACTAGCGGACTTAACCTACGAGCAGTACTTC

J gene: TRBJ1-4
clone size: few
V gene: TRBV6-5
D gene: -
CDR3 protein: CASSSSFRPREKLFF
CDR3 DNA: TGTGCCAGCAGTTCTTCTTTTCGGCCGCGGGAAAAACTGTTTTTT

J gene: TRBJ2-1
clone size: few
V gene: TRBV18
D gene: -
CDR3 protein: CASSPRDMDEQFF
CDR3 DNA: TGTGCCAGCTCACCTCGGGATATGGATGAGCAGTTCTTC

J gene: TRBJ2-3
clone size: once
V gene: TRBV29-1
D gene: TRBD2
CDR3 protein: CSVGSGSVTDTQYF
CDR3 DNA: TGCAGCGTGGGTAGCGGGAGTGTCACAGATACGCAGTATTTT

J gene: TRBJ2-7
clone size: -
V gene: TRBV5-6
D gene: -
CDR3 protein: CASSLVPTEAEQYF
CDR3 DNA: TGTGCCAGCAGCTTGGTCCCCACGGAGGCCGAGCAGTACTTC

J gene: TRBJ1-1
clone size: -
V gene: TRBV27
D gene: -
CDR3 protein: CASSLQRNTEAFF
CDR3 DNA: TGTGCCAGCAGTTTACAAAGGAACACTGAAGCTTTCTTT

J gene: TRBJ2-1
clone size: once
V gene: TRBV9
D gene: -
CDR3 protein: CASSPGLRESSYNEQFF
CDR3 DNA: TGTGCCAGCAGCCCGGGTCTGCGCGAGAGCTCCTACAATGAGCAGTTCTTC

J gene: TRBJ2-2
clone size: -
V gene: TRBV27
D gene: -
CDR3 protein: CASSAFLVTGELFF
CDR3 DNA: TGTGCCAGCAGTGCTTTCTTGGTCACCGGGGAGCTGTTTTTT

J gene: TRBJ1-5
clone size: once
V gene: TRBV21-1
D gene: -
CDR3 protein: CASSTSGTEITPQHF
CDR3 DNA: TGTGCCAGCAGCACTTCCGGGACGGAGATCACGCCCCAGCATTTT

J gene: TRBJ2-3
clone size: -
V gene: TRBV7-2
D gene: TRBD2
CDR3 protein: CASSLFLAGSSTDTQYF
CDR3 DNA: TGTGCCAGCAGCTTATTCTTAGCGGGGTCTAGCACAGATACGCAGTATTTT

J gene: TRBJ1-2
clone size: -
V gene: TRBV6-5
D gene: -
CDR3 protein: CASSQTDYGYTF
CDR3 DNA: TGTGCCAGCAGCCAGACTGACTATGGCTACACCTTC

J gene: TRBJ1-1
clone size: few
V gene: TRBV4-1
D gene: -
CDR3 protein: CASSEVRGTEAFF
CDR3 DNA: TGCGCCAGCAGCGAAGTACGAGGCACTGAAGCTTTCTTT

J gene: TRBJ1-3
clone size: -
V gene: TRBV6-5
D gene: -
CDR3 protein: CASSYSDSSGNTIYF
CDR3 DNA: TGTGCCAGCAGTTACTCTGACAGCTCTGGAAACACCATATATTTT

J gene: TRBJ1-5
clone size: -
V gene: TRBV30
D gene: TRBD1
CDR3 protein: CAWSGTGNNQPQHF
CDR3 DNA: TGTGCCTGGAGTGGGACAGGGAACAATCAGCCCCAGCATTTT

J gene: TRBJ1-1
clone size: -
V gene: TRBV18
D gene: -
CDR3 protein: CASSPPMDTEAFF
CDR3 DNA: TGTGCCAGCTCACCACCGATGGACACTGAAGCTTTCTTT

J gene: TRBJ2-7
clone size: -
V gene: TRBV19
D gene: -
CDR3 protein: CASSASSDPGSYEQYF
CDR3 DNA: TGTGCCAGTAGTGCTTCTAGCGATCCTGGCTCCTACGAGCAGTACTTC

J gene: TRBJ2-2
clone size: -
V gene: TRBV5-1
D gene: -
CDR3 protein: CASSPLFGELFF
CDR3 DNA: TGCGCCAGCAGCCCCCTTTTCGGGGAGCTGTTTTTT

J gene: TRBJ1-2
clone size: -
V gene: TRBV7-2
D gene: -
CDR3 protein: CASSLVRGPSGYTF
CDR3 DNA: TGTGCCAGCAGCTTAGTACGGGGGCCCAGTGGCTACACCTTC

J gene: TRBJ2-2
clone size: -
V gene: TRBV11-3
D gene: TRBD1
CDR3 protein: CASSAAPGQGGSGELFF
CDR3 DNA: TGTGCCAGCAGCGCAGCTCCGGGACAGGGAGGCTCCGGGGAGCTGTTTTTT

J gene: TRBJ1-2
clone size: -
V gene: TRBV6-6
D gene: TRBD1
CDR3 protein: CASSQTGGAKGYTF
CDR3 DNA: TGTGCCAGCAGTCAAACAGGGGGCGCGAAAGGCTACACCTTC

J gene: TRBJ1-2
clone size: medium-sized
V gene: TRBV5-1
D gene: -
CDR3 protein: CASSSGRYYGYTF
CDR3 DNA: TGCGCCAGCAGCTCGGGACGGTACTATGGCTACACCTTC

J gene: TRBJ1-2
clone size: -
V gene: TRBV11-2
D gene: -
CDR3 protein: CASSLAGRARTF
CDR3 DNA: TGTGCCAGCAGCTTAGCCGGGAGGGCTAGGACCTTC

J gene: TRBJ2-3
clone size: -
V gene: TRBV7-9
D gene: -
CDR3 protein: CASSLVGGHTQYF
CDR3 DNA: TGTGCCAGTAGCTTAGTAGGTGGCCATACGCAGTATTTT

J gene: TRBJ1-1
clone size: few
V gene: TRBV2
D gene: TRBD1
CDR3 protein: CASRLDRLALGTEAFF
CDR3 DNA: TGTGCCAGCAGATTGGACAGGCTCGCTTTGGGCACTGAAGCTTTCTTT

J gene: TRBJ2-7
clone size: -
V gene: TRBV5-1
D gene: TRBD2
CDR3 protein: CASSVGLAGGREQYF
CDR3 DNA: TGCGCCAGCAGCGTGGGACTAGCGGGAGGTAGGGAGCAGTACTTC

J gene: TRBJ1-1
clone size: -
V gene: TRBV5-4
D gene: -
CDR3 protein: CASSWDPNTEAFF
CDR3 DNA: TGTGCCAGCAGCTGGGACCCGAACACTGAAGCTTTCTTT

J gene: TRBJ2-2
clone size: -
V gene: TRBV28
D gene: -
CDR3 protein: CASRHTGSIRTGELFF
CDR3 DNA: TGTGCCAGCAGACACACCGGGAGTATTAGGACCGGGGAGCTGTTTTTT

J gene: TRBJ2-3
clone size: -
V gene: TRBV5-1
D gene: TRBD1
CDR3 protein: CASSSGTGYTDTQYF
CDR3 DNA: TGCGCCAGCAGCTCCGGGACAGGGTACACAGATACGCAGTATTTT

J gene: TRBJ2-3
clone size: -
V gene: TRBV4-3
D gene: TRBD2
CDR3 protein: CASSQVWAGGFGTDTQYF
CDR3 DNA: TGCGCCAGCAGCCAAGTTTGGGCGGGGGGGTTTGGCACAGATACGCAGTATTTT

J gene: TRBJ1-2
clone size: -
V gene: TRBV19
D gene: -
CDR3 protein: CASTLLGTGGQGYTF
CDR3 DNA: TGTGCCAGTACACTACTCGGGACTGGGGGTCAAGGCTACACCTTC

J gene: TRBJ2-6
clone size: -
V gene: TRBV7-2
D gene: TRBD2
CDR3 protein: CASSQVASGVSGANVLTF
CDR3 DNA: TGTGCCAGCAGCCAAGTGGCTAGCGGGGTCTCTGGGGCCAACGTCCTGACTTTC

J gene: TRBJ2-7
clone size: -
V gene: TRBV18
D gene: TRBD1
CDR3 protein: CASSPPTRGTVSHEQYF
CDR3 DNA: TGTGCCAGCTCACCACCGACGAGGGGGACAGTGTCCCACGAGCAGTACTTC

J gene: TRBJ1-3
clone size: -
V gene: TRBV7-2
D gene: -
CDR3 protein: CASSLALGSSGNTIYF
CDR3 DNA: TGTGCCAGCAGCTTAGCGCTCGGTAGCTCTGGAAACACCATATATTTT

J gene: TRBJ1-4
clone size: -
V gene: TRBV11-2
D gene: -
CDR3 protein: CASSFTGTEKLFF
CDR3 DNA: TGTGCCAGCAGCTTTACGGGGACTGAAAAACTGTTTTTT

J gene: TRBJ2-1
clone size: -
V gene: TRBV7-7
D gene: TRBD2
CDR3 protein: CASSQGLVGEQFF
CDR3 DNA: TGTGCCAGCAGCCAAGGACTAGTAGGTGAGCAGTTCTTC

J gene: TRBJ2-7
clone size: -
V gene: TRBV11-3
D gene: -
CDR3 protein: CASSASLGGVYEQYF
CDR3 DNA: TGTGCCAGCAGCGCGAGTTTGGGGGGCGTTTACGAGCAGTACTTC

J gene: TRBJ1-5
clone size: once
V gene: TRBV6-1
D gene: -
CDR3 protein: CASSPPSGSNQPQHF
CDR3 DNA: TGTGCCAGCAGTCCTCCCTCGGGGAGCAATCAGCCCCAGCATTTT

J gene: TRBJ1-2
clone size: -
V gene: TRBV7-8
D gene: -
CDR3 protein: CASSQPAQGLRGYTF
CDR3 DNA: TGTGCCAGCAGCCAACCCGCGCAGGGGCTACGGGGCTACACCTTC

J gene: TRBJ1-2
clone size: -
V gene: TRBV27
D gene: -
CDR3 protein: CASRPGIPGYGYTF
CDR3 DNA: TGTGCCAGCAGACCGGGGATTCCGGGATATGGCTACACCTTC

J gene: TRBJ2-2
clone size: -
V gene: TRBV19
D gene: TRBD2
CDR3 protein: CASKKLAGNTGELFF
CDR3 DNA: TGTGCCAGTAAGAAACTAGCGGGGAACACCGGGGAGCTGTTTTTT

J gene: TRBJ2-1
clone size: few
V gene: TRBV28
D gene: -
CDR3 protein: CASSLWGRSYNEQFF
CDR3 DNA: TGTGCCAGCAGTTTATGGGGTCGTTCCTACAATGAGCAGTTCTTC

J gene: TRBJ2-5
clone size: few
V gene: TRBV5-1
D gene: -
CDR3 protein: CASSLARDIQGTQYF
CDR3 DNA: TGCGCCAGCAGCTTGGCCCGGGACATACAAGGGACCCAGTACTTC

J gene: TRBJ1-3
clone size: -
V gene: TRBV9
D gene: -
CDR3 protein: CASSAGGHNSGNTIYF
CDR3 DNA: TGTGCCAGCAGCGCCGGGGGGCACAATTCTGGAAACACCATATATTTT

J gene: TRBJ2-2
clone size: -
V gene: TRBV18
D gene: -
CDR3 protein: CASSPLSSIIPTGELFF
CDR3 DNA: TGTGCCAGCTCACCACTGTCCAGTATCATTCCCACCGGGGAGCTGTTTTTT

J gene: TRBJ2-7
clone size: -
V gene: TRBV5-1
D gene: TRBD2
CDR3 protein: CASSLVSSGISEQYF
CDR3 DNA: TGCGCCAGCAGCTTGGTGTCTAGCGGGATAAGCGAGCAGTACTTC

J gene: TRBJ1-1
clone size: many
V gene: TRBV28
D gene: -
CDR3 protein: CASSLISGAPRGAFF
CDR3 DNA: TGTGCCAGCAGTTTAATCTCTGGCGCACCAAGGGGTGCTTTCTTT